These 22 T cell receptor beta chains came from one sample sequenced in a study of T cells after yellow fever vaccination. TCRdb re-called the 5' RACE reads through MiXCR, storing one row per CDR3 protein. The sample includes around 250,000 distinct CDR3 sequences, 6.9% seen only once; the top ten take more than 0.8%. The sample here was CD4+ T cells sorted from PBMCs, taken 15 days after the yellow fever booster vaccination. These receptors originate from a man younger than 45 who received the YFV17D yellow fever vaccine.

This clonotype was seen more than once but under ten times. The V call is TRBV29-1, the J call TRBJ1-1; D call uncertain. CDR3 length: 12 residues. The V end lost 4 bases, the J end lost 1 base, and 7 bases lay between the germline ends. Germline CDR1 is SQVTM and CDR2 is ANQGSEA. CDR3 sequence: CSVAVGNTEAFF. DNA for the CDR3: TGCAGCGTTGCGGTCGGGAACACTGAAGCTTTCTTT. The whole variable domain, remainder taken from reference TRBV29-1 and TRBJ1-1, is SAVISQKPSRDICQRGTSLTIQCQVDSQVTMMFWYRQQPGQSLTLIATANQGSEATYESGFVIDKFPISRPNLTFSTLTVSNMSPEDSSIYLCSVAVGNTEAFFGQGTRLTVV.

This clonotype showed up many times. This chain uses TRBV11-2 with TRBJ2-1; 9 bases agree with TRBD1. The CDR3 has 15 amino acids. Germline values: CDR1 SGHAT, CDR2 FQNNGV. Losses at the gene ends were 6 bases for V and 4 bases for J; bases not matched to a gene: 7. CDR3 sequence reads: CASRGTGTSYNEQFF. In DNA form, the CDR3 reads TGTGCCAGCAGAGGGACAGGGACGTCTTACAATGAGCAGTTCTTC. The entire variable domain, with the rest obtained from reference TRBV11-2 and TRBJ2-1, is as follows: EAGVAQSPRYKIIEKRQSVAFWCNPISGHATLYWYQQILGQGPKLLIQFQNNGVVDDSQLPKDRFSAERLKGVDSTLKIQPAKLEDSAVYLCASRGTGTSYNEQFFGPGTRLTVL.

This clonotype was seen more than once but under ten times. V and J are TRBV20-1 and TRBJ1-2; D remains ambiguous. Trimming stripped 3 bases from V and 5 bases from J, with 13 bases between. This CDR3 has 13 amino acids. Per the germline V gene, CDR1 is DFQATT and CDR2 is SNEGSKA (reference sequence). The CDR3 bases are TGCAGTGCTAGTCCGGGCGAGTGGTATGGCTACACCTTC. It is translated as CSASPGEWYGYTF.

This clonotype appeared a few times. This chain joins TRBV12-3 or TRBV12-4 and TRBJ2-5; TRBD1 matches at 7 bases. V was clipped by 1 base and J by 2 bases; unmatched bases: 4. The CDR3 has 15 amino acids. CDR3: CASSLVTGAQETQYF. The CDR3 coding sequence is TGTGCCAGCAGTTTAGTTACAGGGGCACAAGAGACCCAGTACTTC.

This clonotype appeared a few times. The CDR3: CSARPSGSPHEQYF. The DNA for the CDR3 is TGCAGTGCTAGACCTAGCGGGAGCCCCCACGAGCAGTACTTC. The V gene is TRBV20-1, the J gene TRBJ2-7; 10 bases fit TRBD2. From germline, CDR1 is DFQATT and CDR2 SNEGSKA (reference sequence). With V trimmed by 2 bases and J by 5 bases, 6 bases remained unmatched. This CDR3 is built from 14 residues.

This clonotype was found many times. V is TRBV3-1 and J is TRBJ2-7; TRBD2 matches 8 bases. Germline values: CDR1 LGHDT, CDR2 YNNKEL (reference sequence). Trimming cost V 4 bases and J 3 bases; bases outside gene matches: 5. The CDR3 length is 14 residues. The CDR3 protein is CASSRAGGFYEQYF. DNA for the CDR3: TGTGCCAGCAGCCGGGCGGGAGGATTCTACGAGCAGTACTTC.

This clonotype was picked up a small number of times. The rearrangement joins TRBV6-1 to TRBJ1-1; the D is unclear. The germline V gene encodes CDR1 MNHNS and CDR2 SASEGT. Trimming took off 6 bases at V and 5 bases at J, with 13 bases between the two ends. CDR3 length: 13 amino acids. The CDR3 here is CASSRLGSTEAFF. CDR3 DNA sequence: TGTGCCAGCAGCCGACTAGGGAGTACTGAAGCTTTCTTT.

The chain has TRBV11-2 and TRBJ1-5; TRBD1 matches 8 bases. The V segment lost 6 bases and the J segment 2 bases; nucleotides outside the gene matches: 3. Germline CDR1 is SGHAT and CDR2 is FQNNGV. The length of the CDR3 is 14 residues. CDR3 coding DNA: TGTGCCAGCAGAAAGGGACAGGGCAATCAGCCCCAGCATTTT. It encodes CASRKGQGNQPQHF.

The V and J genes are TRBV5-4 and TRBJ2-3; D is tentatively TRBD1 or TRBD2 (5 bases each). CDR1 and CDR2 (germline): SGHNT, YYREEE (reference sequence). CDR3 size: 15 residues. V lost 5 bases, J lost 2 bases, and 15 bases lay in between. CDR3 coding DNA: TGTGCCAGCAGTTCCGGGACGGAGAACACAGATACGCAGTATTTT. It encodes CASSSGTENTDTQYF.

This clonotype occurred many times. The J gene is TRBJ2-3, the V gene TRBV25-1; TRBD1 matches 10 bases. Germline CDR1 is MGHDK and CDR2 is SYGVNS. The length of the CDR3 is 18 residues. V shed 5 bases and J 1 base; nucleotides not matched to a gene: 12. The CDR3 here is CASSPIPGQGSRTDTQYF. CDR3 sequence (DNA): TGTGCCAGCAGTCCAATTCCGGGACAGGGGTCCCGCACAGATACGCAGTATTTT.

CDR3 in DNA: TGCAGCGTTGATAATACCTACGAGCAGTACTTC. It translates to CSVDNTYEQYF. The chain is built from TRBV29-1 and TRBJ2-7; D gene ambiguous. Between the trimmed V and J ends, which lost 3 bases and 2 bases, there was a span of 5 bases. Germline CDR1 reads SQVTM; CDR2 reads ANQGSEA. The CDR3 length is 11 residues.

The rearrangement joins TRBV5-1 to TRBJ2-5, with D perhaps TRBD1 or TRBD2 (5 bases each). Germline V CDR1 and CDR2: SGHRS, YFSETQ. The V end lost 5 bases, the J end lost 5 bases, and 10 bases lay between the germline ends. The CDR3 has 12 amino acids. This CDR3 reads CASRTGPETQYF. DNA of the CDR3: TGCGCCAGCAGGACGGGGCCTGAGACCCAGTACTTC. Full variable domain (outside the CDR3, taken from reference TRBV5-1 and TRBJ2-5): KAGVTQTPRYLIKTRGQQVTLSCSPISGHRSVSWYQQTPGQGLQFLFEYFSETQRNKGNFPGRFSGRQFSNSRSEMNVSTLELGDSALYLCASRTGPETQYFGPGTRLLVL.

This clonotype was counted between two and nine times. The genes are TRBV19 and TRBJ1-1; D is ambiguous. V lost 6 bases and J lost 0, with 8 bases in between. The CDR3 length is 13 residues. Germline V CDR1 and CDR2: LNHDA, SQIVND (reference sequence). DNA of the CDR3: TGTGCCAGTAGACAGACGGTGAACACTGAAGCTTTCTTT. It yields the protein CASRQTVNTEAFF.

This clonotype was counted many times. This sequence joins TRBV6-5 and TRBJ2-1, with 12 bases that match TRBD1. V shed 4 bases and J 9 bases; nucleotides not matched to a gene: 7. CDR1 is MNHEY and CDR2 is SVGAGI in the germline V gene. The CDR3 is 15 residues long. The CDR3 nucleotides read TGTGCCAGCAGTTTCAGGGACAGGGGGCGCGTTGAGCAGTTCTTC. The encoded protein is CASSFRDRGRVEQFF.

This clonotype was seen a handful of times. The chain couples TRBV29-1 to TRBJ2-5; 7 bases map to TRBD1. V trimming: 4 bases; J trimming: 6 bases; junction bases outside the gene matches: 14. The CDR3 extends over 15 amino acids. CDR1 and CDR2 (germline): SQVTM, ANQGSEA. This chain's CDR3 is CSVVWDRGRLQTQYF. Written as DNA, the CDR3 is TGCAGCGTTGTTTGGGACAGAGGACGCCTTCAGACCCAGTACTTC.

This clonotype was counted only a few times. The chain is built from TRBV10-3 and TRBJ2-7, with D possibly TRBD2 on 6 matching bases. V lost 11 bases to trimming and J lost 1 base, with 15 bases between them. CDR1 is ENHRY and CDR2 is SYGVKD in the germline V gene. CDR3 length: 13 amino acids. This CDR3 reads CASRGGISYEQYF. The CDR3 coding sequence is TGTGCCTCACGGGGCGGGATTTCCTACGAGCAGTACTTC.

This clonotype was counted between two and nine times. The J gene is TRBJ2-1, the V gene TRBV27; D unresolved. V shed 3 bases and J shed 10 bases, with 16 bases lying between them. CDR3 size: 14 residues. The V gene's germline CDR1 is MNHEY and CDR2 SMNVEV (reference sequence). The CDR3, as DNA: TGTGCCAGCAGTTTCGACCGCCCGAGTAGAGAGCAGTTCTTC. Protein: CASSFDRPSREQFF.

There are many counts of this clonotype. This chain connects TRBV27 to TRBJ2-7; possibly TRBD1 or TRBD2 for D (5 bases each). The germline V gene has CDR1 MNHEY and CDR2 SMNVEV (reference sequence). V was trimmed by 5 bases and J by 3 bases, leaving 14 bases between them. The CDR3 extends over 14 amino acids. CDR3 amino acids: CASSGRQSGYEQYF. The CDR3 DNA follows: TGTGCCAGCAGTGGACGACAGAGCGGCTACGAGCAGTACTTC.

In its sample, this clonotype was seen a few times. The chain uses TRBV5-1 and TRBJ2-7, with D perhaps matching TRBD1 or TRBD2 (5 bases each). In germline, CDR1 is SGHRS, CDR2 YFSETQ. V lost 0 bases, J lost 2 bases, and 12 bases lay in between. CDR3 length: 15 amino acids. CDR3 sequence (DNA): TGCGCCAGCAGCTTGGCAGGGACCGACCCCTACGAGCAGTACTTC. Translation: CASSLAGTDPYEQYF.

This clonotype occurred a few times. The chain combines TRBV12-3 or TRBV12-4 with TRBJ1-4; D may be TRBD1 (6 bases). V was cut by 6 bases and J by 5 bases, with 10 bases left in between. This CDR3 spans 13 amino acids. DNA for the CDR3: TGTGCCAGCAGAGGACAGTCGAATGAAAAACTGTTTTTT. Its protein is CASRGQSNEKLFF.

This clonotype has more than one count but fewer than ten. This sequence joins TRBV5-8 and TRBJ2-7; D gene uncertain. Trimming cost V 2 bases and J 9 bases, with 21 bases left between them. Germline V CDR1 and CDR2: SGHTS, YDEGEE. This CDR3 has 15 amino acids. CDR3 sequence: CASSLLHGLSVGQYF. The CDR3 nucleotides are TGTGCCAGCAGCTTATTACATGGGTTGAGCGTTGGGCAGTACTTC.

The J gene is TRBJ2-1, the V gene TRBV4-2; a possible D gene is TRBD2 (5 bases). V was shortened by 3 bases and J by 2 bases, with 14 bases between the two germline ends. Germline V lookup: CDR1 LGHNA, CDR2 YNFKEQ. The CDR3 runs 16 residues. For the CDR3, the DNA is TGTGCCAGCAGCCAGGCCCTACTAGACCCCTACAATGAGCAGTTCTTC. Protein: CASSQALLDPYNEQFF.